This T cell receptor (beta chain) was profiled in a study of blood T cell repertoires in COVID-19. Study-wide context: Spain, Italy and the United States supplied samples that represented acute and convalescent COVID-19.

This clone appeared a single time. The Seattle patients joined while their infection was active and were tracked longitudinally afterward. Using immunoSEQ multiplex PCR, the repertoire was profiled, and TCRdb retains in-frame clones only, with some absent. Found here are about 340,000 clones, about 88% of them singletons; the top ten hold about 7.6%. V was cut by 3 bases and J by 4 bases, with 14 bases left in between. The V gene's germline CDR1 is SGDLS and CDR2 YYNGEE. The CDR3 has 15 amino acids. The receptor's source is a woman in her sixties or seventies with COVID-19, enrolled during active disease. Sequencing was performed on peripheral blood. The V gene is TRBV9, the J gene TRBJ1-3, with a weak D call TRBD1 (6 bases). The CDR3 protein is CASSDPQGRGNTIYF. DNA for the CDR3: TGTGCCAGCAGCGACCCACAGGGAAGGGGAAACACCATATATTTT. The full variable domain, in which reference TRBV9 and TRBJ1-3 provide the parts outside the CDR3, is DSGVTQTPKHLITATGQRVTLRCSPRSGDLSVYWYQQSLDQGLQFLIQYYNGEERAKGNILERFSAQQFPDLHSELNLSSLELGDSALYFCASSDPQGRGNTIYFGEGSWLTVV.